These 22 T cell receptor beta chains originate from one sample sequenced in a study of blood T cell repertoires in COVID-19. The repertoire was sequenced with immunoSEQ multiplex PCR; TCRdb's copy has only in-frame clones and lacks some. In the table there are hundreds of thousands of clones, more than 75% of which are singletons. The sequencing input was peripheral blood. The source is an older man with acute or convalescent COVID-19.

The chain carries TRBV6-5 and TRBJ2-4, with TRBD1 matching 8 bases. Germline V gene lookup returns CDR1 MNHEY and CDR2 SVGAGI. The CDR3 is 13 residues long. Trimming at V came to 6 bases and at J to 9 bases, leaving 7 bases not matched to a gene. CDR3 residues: CASSDTDRAIQYF. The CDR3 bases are TGTGCCAGCAGCGATACGGACAGGGCCATTCAGTACTTC.

Here the CDR3 reads CASSQVGQGAQGGELFF. CDR3 nucleotides: TGTGCCAGCAGCCAAGTGGGGCAGGGGGCGCAGGGCGGGGAGCTGTTTTTT. The J gene is TRBJ2-2, the V gene TRBV11-2; 8 nucleotides match TRBD1. The V gene end was trimmed by 5 bases and the J gene end by 7 bases; junction bases not matched to a gene: 15. The germline V gene has CDR1 SGHAT and CDR2 FQNNGV. CDR3 length: 17 amino acids.

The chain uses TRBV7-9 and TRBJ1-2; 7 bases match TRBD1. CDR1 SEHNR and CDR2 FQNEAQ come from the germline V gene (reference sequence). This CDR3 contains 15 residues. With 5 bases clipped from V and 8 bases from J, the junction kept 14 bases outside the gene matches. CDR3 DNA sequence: TGTGCCAGCAGCAGAGGGACAGCCGCCCAACTGGGCTACACCTTC. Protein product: CASSRGTAAQLGYTF.

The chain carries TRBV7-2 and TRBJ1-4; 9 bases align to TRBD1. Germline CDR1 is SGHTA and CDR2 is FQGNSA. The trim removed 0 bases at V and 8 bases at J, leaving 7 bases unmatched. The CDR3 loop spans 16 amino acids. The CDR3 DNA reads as TGTGCCAGCAGCTTAGCGCCTGGGACAGGGCGGGAAAAACTGTTTTTT. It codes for CASSLAPGTGREKLFF.

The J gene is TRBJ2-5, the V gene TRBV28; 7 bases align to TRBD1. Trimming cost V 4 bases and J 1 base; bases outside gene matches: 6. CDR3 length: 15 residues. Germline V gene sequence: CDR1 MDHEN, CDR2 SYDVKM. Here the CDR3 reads CASSSAGTAQETQYF. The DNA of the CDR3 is TGTGCCAGCAGTTCGGCCGGGACAGCCCAAGAGACCCAGTACTTC.

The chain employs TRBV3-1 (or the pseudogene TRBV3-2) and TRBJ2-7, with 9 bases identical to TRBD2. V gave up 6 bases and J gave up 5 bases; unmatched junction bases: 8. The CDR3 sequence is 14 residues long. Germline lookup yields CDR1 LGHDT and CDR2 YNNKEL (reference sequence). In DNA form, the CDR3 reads TGTGCCAGCAGGGCTAGCGGGATTTTTGACGAGCAGTACTTC. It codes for CASRASGIFDEQYF.

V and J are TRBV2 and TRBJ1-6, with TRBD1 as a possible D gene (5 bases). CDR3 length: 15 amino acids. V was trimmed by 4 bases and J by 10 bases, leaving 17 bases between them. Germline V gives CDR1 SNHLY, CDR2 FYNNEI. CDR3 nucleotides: TGTGCCAGCAGTGCGTTGCCAGGGCAAGGCTCACCCCTCCACTTT. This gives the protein CASSALPGQGSPLHF.

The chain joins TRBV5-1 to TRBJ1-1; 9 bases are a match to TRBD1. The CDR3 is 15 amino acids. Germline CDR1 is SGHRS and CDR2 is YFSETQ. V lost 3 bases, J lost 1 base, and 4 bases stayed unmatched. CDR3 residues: CASSSMDRGNTEAFF. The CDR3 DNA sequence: TGCGCCAGCAGCTCAATGGACAGGGGGAACACTGAAGCTTTCTTT.

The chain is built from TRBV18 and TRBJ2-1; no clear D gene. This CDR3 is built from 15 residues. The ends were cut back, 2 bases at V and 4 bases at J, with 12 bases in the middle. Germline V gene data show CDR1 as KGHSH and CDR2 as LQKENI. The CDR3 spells CASSPLSAVYNEQFF. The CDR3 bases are TGTGCCAGCTCACCATTGTCGGCGGTATACAATGAGCAGTTCTTC. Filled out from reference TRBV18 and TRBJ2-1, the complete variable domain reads NAGVMQNPRHLVRRRGQEARLRCSPMKGHSHVYWYRQLPEEGLKFMVYLQKENIIDESGMPKERFSAEFPKEGPSILRIQQVVRGDSAAYFCASSPLSAVYNEQFFGPGTRLTVL.

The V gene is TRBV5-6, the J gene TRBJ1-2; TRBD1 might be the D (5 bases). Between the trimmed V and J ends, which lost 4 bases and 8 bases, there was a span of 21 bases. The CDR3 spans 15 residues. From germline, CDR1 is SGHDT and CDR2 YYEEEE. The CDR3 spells CASSPGQILTNGYTF. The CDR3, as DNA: TGTGCCAGCAGCCCTGGACAAATCTTAACCAACGGCTACACCTTC.

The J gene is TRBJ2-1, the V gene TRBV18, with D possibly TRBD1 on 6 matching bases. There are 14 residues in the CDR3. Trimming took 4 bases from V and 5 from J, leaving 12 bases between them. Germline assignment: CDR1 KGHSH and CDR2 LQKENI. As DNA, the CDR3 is TGTGCCAGCTCACTCCAGGGGCTCCACAATGAGCAGTTCTTC. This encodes CASSLQGLHNEQFF.

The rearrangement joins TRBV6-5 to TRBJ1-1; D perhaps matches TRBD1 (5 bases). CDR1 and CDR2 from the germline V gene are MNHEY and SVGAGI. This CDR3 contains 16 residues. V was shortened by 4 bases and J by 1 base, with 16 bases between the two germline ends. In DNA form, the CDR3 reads TGTGCCAGCAGTTCCTCCCGGGGGATAGAGAACACTGAAGCTTTCTTT. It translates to CASSSSRGIENTEAFF.

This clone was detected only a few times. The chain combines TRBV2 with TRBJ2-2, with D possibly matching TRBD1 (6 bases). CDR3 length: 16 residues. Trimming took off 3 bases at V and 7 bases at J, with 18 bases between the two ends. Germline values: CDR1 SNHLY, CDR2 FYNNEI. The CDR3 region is CASSEPRQAGGGELFF. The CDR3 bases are TGTGCCAGCAGTGAGCCCCGACAGGCCGGCGGCGGGGAGCTGTTTTTT.

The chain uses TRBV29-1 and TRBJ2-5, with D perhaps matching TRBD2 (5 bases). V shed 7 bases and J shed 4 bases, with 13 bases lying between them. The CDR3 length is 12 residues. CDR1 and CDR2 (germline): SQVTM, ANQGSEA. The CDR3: CSARRVRETQYF. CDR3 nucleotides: TGCAGCGCCCGGCGGGTGAGAGAGACCCAGTACTTC.

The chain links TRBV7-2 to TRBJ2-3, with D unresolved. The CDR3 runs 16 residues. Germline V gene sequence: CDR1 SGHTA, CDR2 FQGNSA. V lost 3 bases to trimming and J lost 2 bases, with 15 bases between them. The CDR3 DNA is TGTGCCAGCAGCTTGAATTCGGGTCTTACCACAGATACGCAGTATTTT. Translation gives CASSLNSGLTTDTQYF. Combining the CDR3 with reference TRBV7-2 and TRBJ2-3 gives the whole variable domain GAGVSQSPSNKVTEKGKDVELRCDPISGHTALYWYRQSLGQGLEFLIYFQGNSAPDKSGLPSDRFSAERTGGSVSTLTIQRTQQEDSAVYLCASSLNSGLTTDTQYFGPGTRLTVL.

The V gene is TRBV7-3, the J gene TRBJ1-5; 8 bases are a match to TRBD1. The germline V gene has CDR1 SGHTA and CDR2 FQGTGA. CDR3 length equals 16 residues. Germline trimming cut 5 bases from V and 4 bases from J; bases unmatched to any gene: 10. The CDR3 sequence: CASSKKRDRRNQPQHF. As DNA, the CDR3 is TGTGCCAGCAGCAAAAAACGGGACAGGCGGAATCAGCCCCAGCATTTT. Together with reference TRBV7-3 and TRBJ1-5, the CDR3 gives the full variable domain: GAGVSQTPSNKVTEKGKYVELRCDPISGHTALYWYRQSLGQGPEFLIYFQGTGAADDSGLPNDRFFAVRPEGSVSTLKIQRTERGDSAVYLCASSKKRDRRNQPQHFGDGTRLSIL.

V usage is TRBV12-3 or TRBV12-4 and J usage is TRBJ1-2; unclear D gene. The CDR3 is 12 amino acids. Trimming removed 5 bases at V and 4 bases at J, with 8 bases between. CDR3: CASSPRPYGYTF. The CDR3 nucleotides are TGTGCCAGCAGTCCGCGCCCCTATGGCTACACCTTC.

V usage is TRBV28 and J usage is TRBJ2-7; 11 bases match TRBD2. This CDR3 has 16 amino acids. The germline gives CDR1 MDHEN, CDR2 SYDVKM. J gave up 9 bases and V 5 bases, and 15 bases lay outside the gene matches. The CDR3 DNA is TGTGCCAGCAGTGGGCCCTCCGGGACTAGCGGTCTTTGGCAGTACTTC. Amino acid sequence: CASSGPSGTSGLWQYF.

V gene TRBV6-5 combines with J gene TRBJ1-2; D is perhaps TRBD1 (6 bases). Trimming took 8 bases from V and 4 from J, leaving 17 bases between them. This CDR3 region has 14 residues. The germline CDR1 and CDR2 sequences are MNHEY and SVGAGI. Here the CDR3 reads CASGFTGYGYGYTF. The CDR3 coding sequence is TGTGCCAGCGGATTTACAGGGTACGGCTATGGCTACACCTTC.

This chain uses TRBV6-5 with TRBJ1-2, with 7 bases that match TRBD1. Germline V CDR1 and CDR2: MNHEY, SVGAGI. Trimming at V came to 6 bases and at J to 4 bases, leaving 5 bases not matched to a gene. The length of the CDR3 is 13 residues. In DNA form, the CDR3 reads TGTGCCAGCAGGGCGACAGGGAGCTATGGCTACACCTTC. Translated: CASRATGSYGYTF.

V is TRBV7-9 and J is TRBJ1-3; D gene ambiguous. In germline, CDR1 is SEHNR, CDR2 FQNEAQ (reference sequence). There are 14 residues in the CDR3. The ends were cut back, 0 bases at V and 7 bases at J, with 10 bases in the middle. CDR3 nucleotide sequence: TGTGCCAGCAGCTTAGCGGAGGAAGGGAACACCATATATTTT. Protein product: CASSLAEEGNTIYF.

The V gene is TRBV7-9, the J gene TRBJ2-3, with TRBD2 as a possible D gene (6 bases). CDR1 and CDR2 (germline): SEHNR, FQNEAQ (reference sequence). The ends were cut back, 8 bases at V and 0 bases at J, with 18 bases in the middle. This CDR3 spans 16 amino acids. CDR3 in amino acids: CASLITRRGSTDTQYF. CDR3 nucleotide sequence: TGTGCCAGCCTGATTACACGGAGGGGTAGCACAGATACGCAGTATTTT.